Presented here are 19 T cell receptor beta chains from one specimen sequenced in a study of Graves' ophthalmopathy and Graves' hyperthyroidism. Amplified TCR beta CDR3 regions were obtained using RNA transcripts as template. First-round RT-PCR relied on HTBI primers, and a second-round multiplex PCR came next. Each CDR3 protein gets one entry after TCRdb re-called the multiplex PCR reads with MiXCR. Here the sample spans about 590,000 distinct CDR3 sequences, roughly 40% being singletons. Sequencing used peripheral blood or thyroid tissue (not recorded which). The receptor set was obtained from an adult man with Graves' hyperthyroidism.

Worth noting for this clonotype: This may arise from a read error, as a much more abundant clone is one base away. V usage is TRBV10-3 and J usage is TRBJ2-6, with TRBD2 as a possible D gene (6 bases). Per germline, CDR1 ENHRY and CDR2 SYGVKD. The CDR3 is made up of 17 amino acids. CDR3 in amino acids: CASAPSDRPSGANILTF. The DNA for the CDR3 is TGTGCCAGCGCCCCTAGCGACCGTCCCTCTGGGGCCAACATCCTGACTTTC.

This chain links TRBV25-1 with TRBJ2-1; D is uncertain. This CDR3 is built from 14 residues. Trimming removed 7 bases at V and 7 bases at J, with 17 bases between. Germline CDR1 and CDR2: MGHDK and SYGVNS. DNA for the CDR3: TGTGCCAGCATCCCCCTAGGAACGTGGAATGAGCAGTTCTTC. As protein: CASIPLGTWNEQFF.

This clonotype has a count of ten or more. The V and J genes are TRBV29-1 and TRBJ1-3, with D perhaps matching TRBD1 (5 bases). V was cut by 0 bases and J by 0 bases, with 12 bases left in between. CDR1 and CDR2 (germline): SQVTM, ANQGSEA. This CDR3 is built from 16 residues. In nucleotides, the CDR3 is TGCAGCGTTGAAGATAGGAAGGGACTCTCTGGAAACACCATATATTTT. This translates into CSVEDRKGLSGNTIYF.

This clonotype appeared many times. The CDR3 protein is CASGWTGVDHF. Written as DNA, the CDR3 is TGTGCTAGTGGCTGGACAGGGGTGGACCATTTT. The chain carries TRBV12-5 and TRBJ1-5; 9 positions agree with TRBD1. J was trimmed by 16 bases and V by 6 bases; bases with no gene match: 7. Germline CDR1 LGHNT, CDR2 FRNRAP. The CDR3 contains 11 residues.

This clonotype has just a few counts. This chain connects TRBV3-1 to TRBJ1-5, with D perhaps matching TRBD1 (5 bases). This CDR3 has 15 amino acids. CDR1 is LGHDT and CDR2 is YNNKEL in the germline V gene (reference sequence). Trimming removed 0 bases from V and 7 bases from J, with 13 bases in between. CDR3 DNA: TGTGCCAGCAGCCAAGAAGGGGCAGGGAGGCAGCCCCAGCATTTT. Encoded protein: CASSQEGAGRQPQHF.

This chain joins TRBV7-2 and TRBJ2-7; 9 bases agree with TRBD1. Per germline, CDR1 SGHTA and CDR2 FQGNSA. The V segment lost 1 base and the J segment 1 base; nucleotides outside the gene matches: 5. CDR3 length: 16 residues. The CDR3 is CASSLVGTGTSYEQYF. The DNA of the CDR3 is TGTGCCAGCAGCTTAGTCGGGACAGGGACGTCCTACGAGCAGTACTTC.

CDR3 sequence: CAISAKPDRGFDQPQHF. Here the CDR3 DNA reads TGTGCCATCAGTGCTAAACCGGACAGGGGTTTCGATCAGCCCCAGCATTTT. The rearrangement joins TRBV10-3 to TRBJ1-5, with 9 bases lining up with TRBD1. The CDR3 totals 17 residues. The V and J ends lost 4 bases and 5 bases, in that order; junction bases with no gene match: 12. The germline gives CDR1 ENHRY, CDR2 SYGVKD.

This clonotype was picked up one time. Since the CDR3 does not end with the conserved phenylalanine or tryptophan, this likely comes from a read error. The V gene is TRBV7-9, the J gene TRBJ1-1; D unresolved. V lost 3 bases and J lost 2, with 7 bases in between. In germline, CDR1 is SEHNR, CDR2 FQNEAQ (reference sequence). This CDR3 spans 13 amino acids. As DNA, the CDR3 is TGTGCCAGCAGCTTGGACGCAAACACTGAAGCTTTCCTT. Translation: CASSLDANTEAFL.

A remark on this clonotype: A much larger clone differs by one base, so this may be a read error. This rearrangement joins TRBV5-1 to TRBJ1-4; D gene uncertain. This CDR3 comprises 13 residues. Looked up from germline, CDR1 is SGHRS and CDR2 is YFSETQ. The CDR3 is CASRLTEDERLFF. The CDR3 DNA reads as TGCGCCAGCAGATTGACGGAAGATGAAAGACTGTTTTTT.

This clonotype was found a few times. The junction shows a germline mismatch at one end, possibly a read error. The chain links TRBV7-9 to TRBJ2-6; perhaps D is TRBD1 or TRBD2 (5 bases each). The germline V gene has CDR1 SEHNR and CDR2 FQNEAQ (reference sequence). This CDR3 has 16 residues. The CDR3 sequence: CASSLGTSPGANVLTF. CDR3 in DNA: TGTGCCAGCAGTTTAGGGACCAGCCCTGGGGCCAACGTCCTGACTTTC.

V usage is TRBV19 and J usage is TRBJ2-2; D may be TRBD2 (5 bases). Germline V gene lookup returns CDR1 LNHDA and CDR2 SQIVND (reference sequence). Between the trimmed V and J ends, which lost 10 bases and 0 bases, there was a span of 12 bases. This CDR3 has 14 amino acids. The CDR3, as DNA: TGTGCCACCGAACAGAGGGCGAACACCGGGGAGCTGTTTTTT. It translates to CATEQRANTGELFF.

CDR3 coding DNA: TGTGCCACCAGCAGAGTGGACACAGCGGGAGGGCCCTACAATGAGCAGTTCTTC. As protein: CATSRVDTAGGPYNEQFF. The chain has TRBV15 and TRBJ2-1, with 10 bases fitting TRBD2. The V gene end was trimmed by 1 base and the J gene end by 2 bases; junction bases not matched to a gene: 8. Germline V gene sequence: CDR1 LNHNV, CDR2 YYDKDF (reference sequence). The CDR3 spans 18 residues. Using reference TRBV15 and TRBJ2-1 for the parts outside the CDR3, the full variable domain is DAMVIQNPRYQVTQFGKPVTLSCSQTLNHNVMYWYQQKSSQAPKLLFHYYDKDFNNEADTPDNFQSRRPNTSFCFLDIRSPGLGDTAMYLCATSRVDTAGGPYNEQFFGPGTRLTVL.

About this clonotype itself: This clone may be a read error of a much larger clone one base away. The rearrangement uses TRBV7-4 and TRBJ1-1; 8 bases agree with TRBD1. Germline V CDR1 and CDR2: SGHVT, SQSDAQ. V lost 6 bases to trimming and J lost 6 bases; unmatched junction nucleotides: 15. The CDR3 runs to 16 residues. CDR3 region: CASSSSRGQGLPEAFF. CDR3 DNA sequence: TGTGCCAGCAGTTCATCACGCGGACAGGGTTTGCCTGAAGCTTTCTTT.

This clonotype showed up many times. The J gene is TRBJ1-5, the V gene TRBV5-1; tentatively, D is TRBD1 (6 bases). The V end lost 4 bases, the J end lost 3 bases, and 11 bases lay between the germline ends. The germline CDR1 and CDR2 sequences are SGHRS and YFSETQ. This CDR3 region has 14 residues. The CDR3 spells CASSEQGLNQPQHF. CDR3 nucleotides: TGCGCCAGCAGCGAACAGGGACTCAATCAGCCCCAGCATTTT.

As to this clonotype: An end of the junction does not agree with germline; a read error may underlie this. The rearrangement joins TRBV2 to TRBJ1-5; D is unresolved. Germline V lookup: CDR1 SNHLY, CDR2 FYNNEI. The CDR3 loop spans 16 amino acids. The CDR3 bases are TGTGCCGGCAGTGAATGGCGCGCACCTAGCAATCAGCCCCAGCATTTT. It encodes CAGSEWRAPSNQPQHF. Full variable domain (missing parts from reference TRBV2 and TRBJ1-5): EPEVTQTPSHQVTQMGQEVILRCVPISNHLYFYWYRQILGQKVEFLVSFYNNEISEKSEIFDDQFSVERPDGSNFTLKIRSTKLEDSAMYFCAGSEWRAPSNQPQHFGDGTRLSIL.

This clonotype appeared many times. The V and J genes are TRBV28 and TRBJ2-2; 11 bases match TRBD2. The V gene's germline CDR1 is MDHEN and CDR2 SYDVKM. The CDR3 has 15 amino acids. The V and J ends lost 5 bases and 3 bases, in that order; junction bases with no gene match: 2. The CDR3 DNA follows: TGTGCCAGCAGTGCGGGACTAGCGGACACCGGGGAGCTGTTTTTT. This codes for CASSAGLADTGELFF.

V gene TRBV20-1 combines with J gene TRBJ2-7; unclear D gene. Germline CDR1 is DFQATT and CDR2 is SNEGSKA (reference sequence). The germline V and J ends were trimmed by 3 bases and 3 bases, with 18 bases remaining between them. The CDR3 runs 15 residues. The CDR3 DNA reads TGCAGTGCTAGCGATCGAGTAAATTTGGGCTACGAGCAGTACTTC. It yields the protein CSASDRVNLGYEQYF.

The J gene is TRBJ2-7, the V gene TRBV7-6; tentatively, D is TRBD2 (5 bases). This CDR3 is 13 amino acids long. Germline V CDR1 and CDR2: SGHVS, FNYEAQ. Trimming left V 5 bases short and J 6 bases short, with 14 bases between. The CDR3: CASSPAGWGEQYF. DNA of the CDR3: TGTGCCAGCAGCCCTGCGGGCTGGGGCGAGCAGTACTTC.

Comments on this clonotype: One end of the junction does not line up with germline, which may come from a read error. The rearrangement joins TRBV24-1 to TRBJ2-7, with D perhaps TRBD1 (6 bases). Germline CDR1 and CDR2: KGHDR and SFDVKD. The CDR3 totals 16 residues. The CDR3 is CAISDVKGVPSYEQYF. CDR3 sequence (DNA): TGTGCCATCAGTGACGTAAAGGGGGTGCCTTCCTACGAGCAGTACTTC.